This T cell receptor beta chain was sequenced in a study of human T cells and chemical hapten exposure. On the study more broadly: Small pooled library volume differences chiefly drove per-sample TCR yield variation. General study points: No alteration of TCRs above 1 in 1000 frequency was seen with DPC sensitization. It should be noted that donors had alopecia, so their immune response may differ from healthy people's.

With respect to this clonotype: Its antigen is undetermined.

Time point meaning: pre-sensitization, week 0. The treatment: therapeutic diphenylcyclopropenone sensitization with weekly scalp DPC. CDR1 DFQATT and CDR2 SNEGSKA come from the germline V gene (reference sequence). Trimming shortened V by 3 bases and J by 3 bases, and 12 bases separated the two germline ends. The CDR3 sequence is 13 residues long. Individual cDNA molecules in this library carried unique molecular identifiers. TCRdb independently ran MiXCR on the RACE reads; one entry per CDR3 protein. The repertoire consists of about 110,000 distinct CDR3 sequences, with around 10% occurring once and the leading ten covering 1.6%.

This sequence was found in a woman between 45 and 65 years old with alopecia areata. Some clones in this sample may be carry-over from other donors' samples. The chain employs TRBV20-1 and TRBJ2-7; a possible D gene is TRBD2 (6 bases). The sample consisted of whole blood, taken in connection with sensitization to the hapten diphenylcyclopropenone (DPC). The chain's CDR3 is CSASPSGRYEQYF. The CDR3 DNA reads TGCAGTGCTAGCCCCAGCGGGCGCTACGAGCAGTACTTC.